This T cell receptor (beta chain) was recovered during a study of cytomegalovirus exposure and HLA in healthy donors (dated by TCRdb to about 2017). In terms of the full investigation: According to an earlier analysis of 450 to 650 of the donors, about 180 million T cells yielded 117 million unique TCR beta sequences and approximately 300 Gb of sequence data. Approximately 300 gigabases of sequencing data and approximately 92 million unique TCR sequences made up an early release that covered around 640 HLA-typed donors. Of the 398 genotyped donors, about 84% fell in the genetic ancestry cluster associated with self-reported Caucasian donors. The study aimed to test whether cataloging public T cell receptors could reveal signatures of past pathogen exposure. The T cell repertoires of 666 subjects were profiled by immunosequencing and related to cytomegalovirus serostatus. A separate validation cohort of about 110 different subjects was used in addition to the roughly 670-subject first cohort. High-throughput TCR immunosequencing, statistical association of individual TCRs with disease status, and machine learning were combined to predict cytomegalovirus infection status. In a later analysis, previously published TCR beta repertoires from 500 to 750 donors were re-analyzed and high-resolution HLA genotyping was added so that TCR occurrence patterns could be studied. Rather than drawing on any new phenotypic data, the later analysis identified candidate immune exposures from TCR beta sequences and the way those sequences occurred across donors. An earlier analysis of 500 to 750 of the donors applied high-throughput TCR beta sequencing to assess whether each TCR beta V gene segment acted as functional or pseudogenic. Donor age, sex, ethnicity and CMV serostatus were compiled together with the repertoire data. Genome-wide SNP genotypes for about 65% of the roughly 670 donors were used in a later genetic analysis, which treated that subset as a discovery cohort. Every repertoire in the discovery cohort had been generated on one and the same sequencing platform. Both class I and class II loci were covered by HLA typing, at four-digit resolution. Typing coverage differed by locus: A, B, C, DRB1 and DQB1 were typed in about 620-630 donors, DQA1 in 522, DPA1 in 600 to 610, and DPB1 in just under 490. Roughly 5 DR-DQ haplotypes were handled as single units for association and clustering, since linkage in the cohort was strong. Among several hundred genotyped donors of the cohort, an average of about 240,000 unique TCR beta nucleotide sequences was sequenced per donor, of which roughly 17% were non-productive. The study at large found these results: Most CMV-associated TCR beta chains appeared to be HLA-restricted in a later analysis, and the HLA associations seemed to be driven largely by CMV exposure. A further reported finding was that TCR beta sequences accurately predicted the HLA-A and HLA-B alleles for most subjects in the first cohort. When HLA alleles, especially DR and DQ, strongly co-occurred, TCR associations were difficult to assign to individual alleles. Because HLA typing was missing for some donors at each locus, association tests included only the typed subset. The authors suggested that the approach could potentially be extended to other disease states and immunological phenotypes. The sequencing pipeline was judged likely to have produced a cluster of highly shared sequence variants as a technical artifact. Specific HLA alleles were associated with about 17,000 TCR beta sequences at a false discovery rate of 0.05 in a later analysis. In this cohort, only TCR beta chains were sequenced, and detectable features were limited by the absence of alpha or paired-chain data. Linkage disequilibrium might explain the correlated functional status among segregating V segments, but an unknown experimental factor could not be excluded. In an earlier analysis of 587 of the donors, most TCR beta V segments appeared in productive rearrangements about 87% or about 30% of the time, broadly matching IMGT annotations. Most TCR sequences were observed very rarely across donors, whereas some public TCRs were present in many individuals. In a later analysis, the rate of TCR association differed among HLA loci, with DRB1 alleles having the most associated TCRs and HLA-C alleles having the fewest. An association between a missense DCLRE1C variant and V-gene and J-gene trimming of TCR beta chains was found in a later genetic analysis and replicated in an independent cohort. The presence/absence analyses assumed that sequencing depth was roughly uniform across donors, and that assumption may not be true. In a later analysis, HLA-associated TCR beta chains were found to be more clonally expanded and to have lower generation probabilities than equally common non-associated chains. Approximately 16 rarely observed V segments, including chromosome 9 orphons, were excluded from the earlier analysis of approximately 500 of the donors because counts were too low. A later analysis reported that several top co-occurrence clusters appeared linked to parvovirus B19, influenza, CMV and Epstein-Barr virus. A few of the identified cytomegalovirus-associated TCR beta chains were confirmed in vitro to be specific for cytomegalovirus antigens. A later genetic analysis reported fewer N-insertions in productive TCRs among donors in an Asian-associated ancestry cluster than the roughly 620-donor mean. A total of roughly 160 TCR beta chains were listed by the study as associated with cytomegalovirus. Immune exposure information for the cohort was limited to CMV serostatus. Cytomegalovirus status was reported to be diagnosed by the classifier with high specificity and sensitivity in both the original and validation cohorts.

Points on this clone: What this receptor recognizes is not known. Base qualities are not provided; no much larger clone lies one nucleotide away.

The cohort consisted of 666 healthy bone marrow donors. Cohort members were all nominally healthy when sampled, although unrecorded immune exposures were likely present. The donor was CMV seropositive and belonged to the group of more than 250 seropositive cohort members. A peripheral blood sample was collected from each donor, and TCR beta sequencing was performed on peripheral blood mononuclear cells. The Qiagen DNeasy Blood Extraction Kit was used to extract genomic DNA from the blood cell samples. Preparation of the library involved the immunoSEQ multiplex PCR assay. For the multiplex PCR, a mixture combining 60 forward primers for TCR Vbeta segments and 13 reverse primers for TCR Jbeta segments was used. The CDR3 region of rearranged TCR beta genes was amplified from genomic DNA with a multiplex PCR assay. Amplified TCR beta libraries were sequenced as 87-base-pair reads on the Illumina HiSeq System. In the source study's methods: A later analysis tallied approximately 87 million unique TCR beta chains across the 550 to 850 repertoires, and about 12 million of those chains were shared by two or more donors. Raw reads were error-corrected and collapsed into unique sequences with a nearest-neighbor algorithm that merged closely related sequences to remove PCR and sequencing errors. CDR3 sequences were aligned to IMGT reference sequences to assign V, D and J gene segments. For a sequence to be retained, a match of at least six nucleotides to both a V gene segment and a J gene segment was required. A rearrangement was called productive if the CDR3 had no stop codons and remained in frame with V and J, and every other rearrangement was called non-productive. Following IMGT convention, CDR3 was defined as the stretch from the second conserved V-encoded cysteine to the conserved J-encoded phenylalanine. Sequences without an unambiguous match to a single V gene segment were excluded from the earlier analysis of a few hundred of the donors. An earlier analysis of 450 to 650 of the donors called V segments functional above 56.7% productive rearrangements and segregating when the between-donor standard deviation exceeded 5%. To diagnose cytomegalovirus status from the catalog of TCR beta chain sequences, a statistical classification framework was built. A later analysis assigned V and J genes by comparing TCR nucleotide sequences with IMGT/GENE-DB human TR gene sequences. The TCRdist pipeline was used in a later analysis to assign CDR3 sequences and most-parsimonious VDJ recombination scenarios. In a later analysis, every TCR beta chain was defined by the combination of its CDR3 amino acid sequence and its V-gene family, and reads without a unique V-gene family were dropped. A later analysis removed 592 highly shared, low-generation-probability nucleotide sequences to deal with suspected cross-contamination and a sequencing artifact. In a later analysis, a clonal expansion index for each public chain was calculated from normalized within-repertoire ranks of inferred template counts. In a later analysis, generation probabilities were computed with a VDJ recombination model fitted to out-of-frame rearrangements, and the resulting probabilities were checked against IGoR. A later analysis scored TCR-TCR, TCR-HLA and TCR-CMV co-occurrence with hypergeometric tests, applying a repertoire-size bias correction to TCR pairs. In a later analysis, false discovery rates were estimated by permuting HLA or CMV assignments 20 times. In a later analysis, co-occurring TCRs were grouped with DBSCAN, and TCRdist sequence similarity was added when clustering was performed within HLA-allele-positive subsets. For co-occurrence clustering, repertoires with fewer than 30,000 or more than 120,000 public chains were excluded, along with 5 or 6 repertoires with anomalous nucleotide sharing. This is the immuneACCESS table as TCRdb keeps it, with only in-frame sequences that have V and J called. A part of the clones is gone; compared with another copy, unresolved V genes explain less than half, and the rest is unexplained. That table supplies the V and J calls and clone size; D and trimming were determined from the DNA. The sample profile shows roughly 120,000 clones; under 80% of them were found once. Clones ranked in the top ten supply roughly 11% of the sample.

The material sequenced was PBMCs. The source is a woman in her fifties or sixties in good health and CMV-seropositive.

The CDR3 reads as follows: CASSLNRVTTEAFF. DNA sequence: TGTGCCAGCAGTCTGAACAGGGTTACCACTGAAGCTTTCTTT. In this chain, TRBV7-2 is recombined with TRBJ1-1; perhaps TRBD1 is the D gene, with 6 bases matching. Reading the germline V gene gives CDR1 SGHTA and CDR2 FQGNSA. CDR3 length: 14 amino acids, cysteine to phenylalanine. The sequence is cut down to CDR3 DNA, 42 bases in frame from base 1. Trimming at the junction amounts to 6 bases on V and 4 bases on J, and the germline ends lie 15 bases apart. Outside the CDR3, residues come from the reference TRBV7-2 and TRBJ1-1 proteins, so the full variable domain is: GAGVSQSPSNKVTEKGKDVELRCDPISGHTALYWYRQSLGQGLEFLIYFQGNSAPDKSGLPSDRFSAERTGGSVSTLTIQRTQQEDSAVYLCASSLNRVTTEAFFGQGTRLTVV.